The entry below describes one TCR beta chain. Its antigen is currently unknown. The sample comes from a study of cytomegalovirus exposure and HLA in healthy donors. Study-wide results and caveats: Most CMV-associated TCR beta chains appeared HLA-restricted in a later analysis. The authors listed around 150 TCR beta chains as cytomegalovirus-associated.

With 5 bases removed from V and 0 bases from J, the gap between germline ends came to 14 bases. The CDR3 sequence is 16 residues long. From germline, CDR1 is SGHVS and CDR2 FQNEAQ. Vbeta (60) and Jbeta (13) primers were used in the PCR. Some clones are missing from TCRdb's copy, which holds only in-frame ones; the method was immunoSEQ multiplex PCR. The sample lists more than 70,000 clones, under 85% occurring once. The sequence derives from a boy aged 5-17 years in good health and CMV-seronegative. The chain employs TRBV7-8 and TRBJ2-1, with D possibly matching TRBD2 (6 bases). Sample: PBMCs. CDR3 in amino acids: CASSRFSGNSYNEQFF. The CDR3 DNA reads TGTGCCAGCAGCCGATTTAGCGGTAACTCCTACAATGAGCAGTTCTTC. The variable domain in full, with the rest retrieved from reference TRBV7-8 and TRBJ2-1, is GAGVSQSPRYKVAKRGQDVALRCDPISGHVSLFWYQQALGQGPEFLTYFQNEAQLDKSGLPSDRFFAERPEGSVSTLKIQRTQQEDSAVYLCASSRFSGNSYNEQFFGPGTRLTVL.